The rows below give T cell receptor beta chains drawn from one sample of a study of T cells in Graves' hyperthyroidism and ophthalmopathy. In TCRdb, the multiplex PCR reads were re-called with MiXCR into one record per CDR3 protein. The data show roughly 700,000 distinct CDR3 sequences, with roughly a third seen just once and 30% to 40% held by the top ten. Sequences were obtained from blood. Receptor source: a woman aged 40 to 50 with Graves' hyperthyroidism. Each CDR3 is given with its conserved first and last residue. Fields, in order: V gene, CDR3 length, J gene, D gene, clone size, CDR3 protein, CDR3 DNA. D genes are given only for firm matches. Rows may omit the clone size; those that give it use once, few, many or a size class.

TRBV19	13	TRBJ1-5	-	many	CASSRQEYQPQHF	TGTGCCAGTAGTAGGCAGGAGTATCAGCCCCAGCATTTT
TRBV28	9	TRBJ1-1	-	few	CASGGKAFF	TGTGCCAGCGGGGGGAAGGCTTTCTTT
TRBV4-3	12	TRBJ1-4	-	many	CASSQDLRKLFF	TGCGCCAGCAGCCAAGATCTCCGAAAACTGTTTTTT
TRBV10-2	16	TRBJ2-2	TRBD2	-	CASSESLAGITGELFF	TGCGCCAGCAGTGAGTCGCTAGCGGGGATCACCGGGGAGCTGTTTTTT
TRBV27	16	TRBJ1-1	-	-	CASSRALAAENTEAFF	TGTGCCAGCAGTCGCGCCCTTGCGGCGGAGAACACTGAAGCTTTCTTT
TRBV10-1	15	TRBJ2-7	TRBD2	-	CASSAPGLAGYEQYF	TGCGCCAGCAGCGCCCCGGGACTAGCGGGCTACGAGCAGTACTTC
TRBV29-1	12	TRBJ1-1	-	many	CSVEHRVTEAFF	TGCAGCGTTGAGCACAGGGTCACTGAAGCTTTCTTT
TRBV5-6	16	TRBJ1-5	-	many	CASSTGSGVYDQPQHF	TGTGCCAGCAGCACCGGTAGCGGAGTTTACGATCAGCCCCAGCATTTT
TRBV9	14	TRBJ1-2	-	few	CASSVDSGDYGYTF	TGTGCCAGCAGCGTAGACTCCGGGGACTATGGCTACACCTTC
TRBV25-1	14	TRBJ2-7	-	few	CASSESGTSYEQYF	TGTGCCAGCAGTGAATCAGGAACCTCCTACGAGCAGTACTTC
TRBV19	15	TRBJ1-5	-	many	CATQRGASSNQPQHF	TGTGCCACCCAAAGGGGGGCTTCGAGCAATCAGCCCCAGCATTTT
TRBV20-1	15	TRBJ2-7	-	-	CSARDGARGGDEQYF	TGCAGTGCTAGAGATGGGGCGCGTGGTGGCGACGAGCAGTACTTC
TRBV9	16	TRBJ1-6	-	-	CASSVGRGDLNSPLHF	TGTGCCAGCAGCGTAGGACGGGGGGACCTGAATTCACCCCTCCACTTT
TRBV12-3/TRBV12-4	12	TRBJ1-1	TRBD1	-	CGTRGRGTEAFF	TGTGGAACCAGGGGGAGGGGAACTGAAGCTTTCTTT
TRBV4-3	15	TRBJ2-5	TRBD2	many	CASSQGAGGGETQYF	TGCGCCAGCAGCCAAGGCGCGGGAGGAGGGGAGACCCAGTACTTC
TRBV19	16	TRBJ1-1	-	-	CASSIGFGQLNTEAFF	TGTGCCAGTAGTATAGGGTTTGGGCAGCTGAACACTGAAGCTTTCTTT
TRBV5-6	16	TRBJ2-6	-	many	CASSRLGGSGANVLTF	TGTGCCAGCAGCCGCCTTGGGGGGTCAGGGGCCAACGTCCTGACTTTC
TRBV29-1	13	TRBJ2-7	TRBD2	many	CSARTSPAHEQYF	TGCAGCGCCCGGACTAGTCCGGCCCACGAGCAGTACTTC
TRBV29-1	18	TRBJ1-1	-	many	CSDNEGGFSGAGDTEAFF	TGCAGCGACAATGAAGGTGGGTTTTCGGGCGCGGGGGACACTGAAGCTTTCTTT
TRBV12-3/TRBV12-4	13	TRBJ2-1	-	-	CASSLIGGSEQFF	TGTGCCAGCAGTTTAATCGGGGGCAGTGAGCAGTTCTTC
TRBV20-1	11	TRBJ1-2	-	-	CSARVRGGYTF	TGCAGTGCTAGAGTAAGAGGTGGCTACACCTTC
TRBV7-9	15	TRBJ2-5	-	many	CASSWMGYNQETQYF	TGTGCCAGCAGCTGGATGGGGTACAATCAAGAGACCCAGTACTTC
TRBV2	12	TRBJ1-3	-	many	CASRGSGNTIYF	TGTGCCAGCAGGGGCTCTGGAAACACCATATATTTT
TRBV7-2	15	TRBJ1-3	-	few	CASTEKRVYGNTIYF	TGTGCCAGCACCGAGAAGAGGGTTTATGGAAACACCATATATTTT
TRBV29-1	12	TRBJ1-1	-	-	CSSWGANTEASF	TGCAGCAGTTGGGGGGCAAACACTGAAGCTTCCTTT
TRBV11-1	16	TRBJ2-3	TRBD2	-	CASSLAYSGYTDTQYF	TGTGCCAGCAGCCTAGCCTATAGCGGGTACACAGATACGCAGTATTTT
TRBV7-3	13	TRBJ1-1	-	-	CASSTHRDTEAFF	TGTGCCAGCAGCACGCACCGGGACACTGAAGCTTTCTTT
TRBV9	13	TRBJ1-2	-	many	CASTFRESYGYTF	TGTGCCAGCACCTTCCGGGAGAGCTATGGCTACACCTTC
TRBV14	15	TRBJ1-2	-	-	CASSPVRGVGYGYTF	TGTGCCAGCAGCCCGGTTAGGGGAGTTGGCTATGGCTACACCTTC
TRBV11-3	15	TRBJ1-2	-	-	CASSLGTVGSGGYTF	TGTGCCAGCAGCTTAGGGACAGTCGGGAGCGGTGGCTACACCTTC
TRBV19	17	TRBJ1-5	-	-	CASSIGKVQYSNQPQHF	TGTGCCAGTAGTATAGGGAAAGTCCAGTATAGCAATCAGCCCCAGCATTTT
TRBV20-1	13	TRBJ1-5	TRBD1	-	CSARGTGNQPQHF	TGCAGTGCTAGAGGGACAGGGAATCAGCCCCAGCATTTT
TRBV25-1	15	TRBJ2-7	TRBD1	few	CASTGTGTLSYEQYF	TGTGCCAGTACCGGGACAGGGACTTTGTCCTACGAGCAGTACTTC
TRBV29-1	13	TRBJ1-5	-	few	CSVVWGLDQPQHF	TGCAGCGTTGTGTGGGGACTGGATCAGCCCCAGCATTTT
TRBV7-9	14	TRBJ1-2	-	-	CASSLAKGDYGHTF	TGTGCCAGCAGCTTGGCCAAGGGGGACTATGGCCACACCTTC
TRBV20-1	14	TRBJ2-7	TRBD1	-	CSGPGTGGGYEQYF	TGCAGTGGACCCGGGACAGGGGGCGGCTACGAGCAGTACTTC
TRBV19	13	TRBJ1-6	-	many	CASSMTENSPLHF	TGTGCCAGTAGTATGACAGAGAATTCACCCCTCCACTTT
TRBV6-1	14	TRBJ1-5	-	many	CASSVSGGDQPQHF	TGTGCCAGCAGTGTGTCTGGGGGGGATCAGCCCCAGCATTTT
TRBV9	16	TRBJ2-2	-	-	CASSPLSTATTGELFF	TGTGCCAGCAGCCCACTATCGACAGCGACCACCGGGGAGCTGTTTTTT